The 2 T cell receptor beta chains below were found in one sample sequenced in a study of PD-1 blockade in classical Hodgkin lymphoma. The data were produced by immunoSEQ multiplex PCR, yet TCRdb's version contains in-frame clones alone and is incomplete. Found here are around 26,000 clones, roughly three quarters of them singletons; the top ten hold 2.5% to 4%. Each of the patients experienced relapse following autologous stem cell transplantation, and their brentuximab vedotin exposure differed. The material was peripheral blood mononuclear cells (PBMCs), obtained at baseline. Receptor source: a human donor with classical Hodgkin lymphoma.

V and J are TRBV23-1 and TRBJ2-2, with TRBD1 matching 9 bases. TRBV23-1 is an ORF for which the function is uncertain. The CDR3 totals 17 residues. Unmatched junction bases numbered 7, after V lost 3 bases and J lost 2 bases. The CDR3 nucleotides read TGCGCCAGCAGTCATCGTAAGGGACAGGGAAACACCGGGGAGCTGTTTTTT. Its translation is CASSHRKGQGNTGELFF.

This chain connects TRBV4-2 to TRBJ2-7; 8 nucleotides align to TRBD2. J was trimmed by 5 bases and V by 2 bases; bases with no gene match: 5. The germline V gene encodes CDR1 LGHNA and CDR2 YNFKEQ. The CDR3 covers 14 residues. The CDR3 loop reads CASSQQGLVDEQYF. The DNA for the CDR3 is TGTGCCAGCAGCCAACAGGGACTAGTAGACGAGCAGTACTTC.